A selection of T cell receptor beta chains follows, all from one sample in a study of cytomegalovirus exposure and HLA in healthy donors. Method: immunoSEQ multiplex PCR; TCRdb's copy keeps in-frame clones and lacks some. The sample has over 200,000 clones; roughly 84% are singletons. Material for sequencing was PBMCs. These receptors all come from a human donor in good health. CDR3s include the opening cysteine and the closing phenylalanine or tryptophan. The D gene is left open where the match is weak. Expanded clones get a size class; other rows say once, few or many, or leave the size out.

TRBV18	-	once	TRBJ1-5	TGTGCCAGCTCACCAGTCAGAATGAGCGTTCAGCCCCAGCATTTT	CASSPVRMSVQPQHF
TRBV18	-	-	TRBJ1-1	TGTGCCAGCTCACACGGGGAATGGCCCACTGAAGCTTTCTTT	CASSHGEWPTEAFF
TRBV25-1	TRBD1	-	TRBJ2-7	TGTGCCAGCAGTTCAGGGGGCAGTGGCTACGAGCAGTACTTC	CASSSGGSGYEQYF
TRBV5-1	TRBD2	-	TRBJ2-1	TGCGCCAGCAGCTCCGGCTCAACTAGCGGGAGGGCCAGGGGTGAGCAGTTCTTC	CASSSGSTSGRARGEQFF
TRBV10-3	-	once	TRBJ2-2	TGTGCCATCAGTGGGCAGGGGAACGGGGAGCTGTTTTTT	CAISGQGNGELFF
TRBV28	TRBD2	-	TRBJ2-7	TGTGCCAGCAGCCCGAAAGGGACTAGCGGGTTATACGAGCAGTACTTC	CASSPKGTSGLYEQYF
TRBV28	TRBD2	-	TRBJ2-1	TGTGCCAGTGTTAGAGTCGTATCGACTAGCGGGATTCTTTACAATGAGCAGTTCTTC	CASVRVVSTSGILYNEQFF
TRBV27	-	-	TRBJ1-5	TGTGCCAGCAGTCGGGACACCGGAGGCAATCAGCCCCAGCATTTT	CASSRDTGGNQPQHF
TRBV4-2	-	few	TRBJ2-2	TGTGCCAGCAGCCTAAGGGGGGGTCGGACAGGGACCGGGGAGCTGTTTTTT	CASSLRGGRTGTGELFF
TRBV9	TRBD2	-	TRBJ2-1	TGTGCCAGCAGCGTAGATCCCAGCGGGAGGGCCTCGGTAAATGAGCAGTTCTTC	CASSVDPSGRASVNEQFF
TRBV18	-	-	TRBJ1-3	TGTGCCAGCTCACCTTGGACGAGGGCCTCTGGAAACACCATATATTTT	CASSPWTRASGNTIYF
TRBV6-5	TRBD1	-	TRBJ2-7	TGTGCCAGCACGTCCGGGACAGGTGGCAGGGAGCAGTACTTC	CASTSGTGGREQYF
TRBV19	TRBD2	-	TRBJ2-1	TGTGCCAGTAGTTCCGGGACTAGCGGGTACAATGAGCAGTTCTTC	CASSSGTSGYNEQFF
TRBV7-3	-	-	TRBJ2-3	TGTGCCAGCAGCGCTAATCTTAATACGCAGTATTTT	CASSANLNTQYF
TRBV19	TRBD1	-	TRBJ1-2	TGTGCCAGTAGTATAGGAACAGGGGGCATCTATGGCTACACCTTC	CASSIGTGGIYGYTF
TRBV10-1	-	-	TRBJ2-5	TGCGCCAGCAGTGAGTCGGGGGGAAAAGAGACCCAGTACTTC	CASSESGGKETQYF
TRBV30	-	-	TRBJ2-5	TGTGCCTGGAGTGCGGACCAAGAGACCCAGTACTTC	CAWSADQETQYF
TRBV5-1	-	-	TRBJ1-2	TGCGCCAGCAGCGAGAGAATGGCTAACTATGGCTACACCTTC	CASSERMANYGYTF
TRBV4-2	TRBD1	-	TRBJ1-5	TGTGCCAGCAGCCAAGATCAGACAGGGAATCAGCCCCAGCATTTT	CASSQDQTGNQPQHF
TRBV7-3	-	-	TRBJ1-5	TGTGCCAGCAGCCCACCGGGGTGGAATCGGAGCAATCAGCCCCAGCATTTT	CASSPPGWNRSNQPQHF
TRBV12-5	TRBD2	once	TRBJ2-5	TGTGCTAGTGCCCCAAGCGGGGGCGGTGGGACCCAGTACTTC	CASAPSGGGGTQYF
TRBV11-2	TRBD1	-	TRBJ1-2	TGTGCCAGCAGCTCCGGACAGGGAAGGTTTTATGGCTACACCTTC	CASSSGQGRFYGYTF
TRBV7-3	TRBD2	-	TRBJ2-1	TGTGCCAGCAGGGTAGCGGGAGCTATAGGTGAGCAGTTCTTC	CASRVAGAIGEQFF
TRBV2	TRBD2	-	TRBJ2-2	TGTGCCAGCAATGAGGGCGGGAGTGGAAAGACCGGGGAGCTGTTTTTT	CASNEGGSGKTGELFF
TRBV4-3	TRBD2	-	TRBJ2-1	TGCGCCAGCAGCCAAGCTCTAGCGGGGGCTTCTGAGCAGTTCTTC	CASSQALAGASEQFF
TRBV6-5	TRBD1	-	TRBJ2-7	TGTGCCAGCAGGGAACCGGGACAGGGCTACGAGCAGTACTTC	CASREPGQGYEQYF
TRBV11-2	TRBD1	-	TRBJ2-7	TGTGCCAGCAGCTTAGAAGGGACAGACATCTACGAGCAGTACTTC	CASSLEGTDIYEQYF
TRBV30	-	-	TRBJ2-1	TGTGCCTGGAGTTCGGGGAGCTCCTACAATGAGCAGTTCTTC	CAWSSGSSYNEQFF
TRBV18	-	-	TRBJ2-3	TGTGCCAGCTCACCAGTCCTAAACGGAGATACGCAGTATTTT	CASSPVLNGDTQYF
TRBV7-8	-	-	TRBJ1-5	TGTGCCAGCAGCCCCCGCGGAGGTAGCAATCAGCCCCAGCATTTT	CASSPRGGSNQPQHF
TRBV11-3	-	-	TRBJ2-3	TGTGCCAGCAGCTTGACAAGCCAGACAGATACGCAGTATTTT	CASSLTSQTDTQYF
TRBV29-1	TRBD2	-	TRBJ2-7	TGCAGCGTTGAAGGTATAGCGGGGAGACCTTCATTCACCTACGAGCAGTACTTC	CSVEGIAGRPSFTYEQYF
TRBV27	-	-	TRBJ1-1	TGTGCCAGCAGTTTATGGGCAGAGAACACTGAAGCTTTCTTT	CASSLWAENTEAFF
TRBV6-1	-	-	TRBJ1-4	TGTGCCAGCACCGGGCGGGGGTACGAAAAACTGTTTTTT	CASTGRGYEKLFF
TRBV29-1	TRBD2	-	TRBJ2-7	TGCAGCGTGTCCGGGACTAACTACGAGCAGTACTTC	CSVSGTNYEQYF
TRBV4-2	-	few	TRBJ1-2	TGTGCCAGCAGCCAAGATCTAAGAGGGTACTATGGCTACACCTTC	CASSQDLRGYYGYTF
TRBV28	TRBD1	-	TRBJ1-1	TGTGCCAGCAGTACACGGGACAGACGGAACACTGAAGCTTTCTTT	CASSTRDRRNTEAFF
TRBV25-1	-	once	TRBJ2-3	TGTGCCAGCAGTGAATCCGTGGGGGCGGATACGCAGTATTTT	CASSESVGADTQYF
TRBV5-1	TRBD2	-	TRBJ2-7	TGCGCCAGCAGCTTGGATACTAGCGGGACCTACGAGCAGTACTTC	CASSLDTSGTYEQYF
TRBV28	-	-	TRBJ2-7	TGTGCCAGCAGTCGGACAGCACACTCCTACGAGCAGTACTTC	CASSRTAHSYEQYF
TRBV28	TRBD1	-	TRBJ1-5	TGTGCCAGCAGACACGTGGACAGGGTGTTTCCACATCTGGATCAGCCCCAGCATTTT	CASRHVDRVFPHLDQPQHF